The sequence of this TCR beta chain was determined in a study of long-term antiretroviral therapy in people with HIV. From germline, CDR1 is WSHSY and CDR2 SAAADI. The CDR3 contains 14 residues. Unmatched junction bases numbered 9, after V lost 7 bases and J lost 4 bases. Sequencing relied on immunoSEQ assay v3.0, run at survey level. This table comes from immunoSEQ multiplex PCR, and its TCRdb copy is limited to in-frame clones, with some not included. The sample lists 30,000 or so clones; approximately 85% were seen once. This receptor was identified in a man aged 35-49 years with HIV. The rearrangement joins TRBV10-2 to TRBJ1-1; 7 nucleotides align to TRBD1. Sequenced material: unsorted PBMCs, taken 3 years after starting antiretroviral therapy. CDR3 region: CASNPTGPGTEAFF. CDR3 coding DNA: TGCGCCAGCAATCCGACAGGGCCAGGCACTGAAGCTTTCTTT.